Below, 16 T cell receptor beta chains from the same sample are listed, as sequenced in a study of cytomegalovirus exposure and HLA in healthy donors. Amplification used 60 Vbeta primers and 13 Jbeta primers. The assay was immunoSEQ multiplex PCR, and TCRdb's table has in-frame clones only and misses some. The sample lists 200,000 to 250,000 clones; around 88% were seen once. Sequencing input: PBMCs. Receptors were obtained from a young woman in good health and CMV-seronegative.

A single count supports this clone. The V call is TRBV25-1, the J call TRBJ2-5; D not certain. Germline CDR1 MGHDK, CDR2 SYGVNS. CDR3 size: 14 residues. V dropped 0 bases and J dropped 5 bases, with 10 bases sitting between them. Here the CDR3 reads CASSEYRVRETQYF. Here the CDR3 DNA reads TGTGCCAGCAGTGAATACCGGGTACGGGAGACCCAGTACTTC.

The rearrangement uses TRBV5-5 and TRBJ1-2; D is perhaps TRBD1 (5 bases). CDR1 is SGHKS and CDR2 is YYEKEE in the germline V gene (reference sequence). The CDR3 consists of 12 residues. V lost 8 bases to trimming and J lost 2 bases, with 10 bases between them. CDR3 sequence reads: CASFRQNYGYTF. The CDR3 DNA reads TGTGCCAGTTTTCGACAGAACTATGGCTACACCTTC.

The chain is built from TRBV6-5 and TRBJ2-7; 8 bases are shared with TRBD2. The CDR3 is 15 amino acids. In germline, CDR1 is MNHEY, CDR2 SVGAGI. The J segment lost 5 bases and the V segment lost 0 bases, leaving 6 bases of the junction unmatched. The CDR3 sequence: CASSYSGTRGNEQYF. The CDR3 region has the DNA TGTGCCAGCAGTTACTCAGGGACTAGAGGCAACGAGCAGTACTTC.

The chain recombines TRBV9 with TRBJ2-5; TRBD1 agrees at 7 bases. The DNA end is a closer match to TRBJ2-7, so the J assignment may be wrong. The germline V gene has CDR1 SGDLS and CDR2 YYNGEE. This CDR3 is built from 16 residues. CDR3 sequence reads: CASSADTGTVSYEQYF. CDR3 DNA sequence: TGTGCCAGCAGCGCGGACACCGGGACAGTCTCCTACGAGCAGTACTTC.

This chain links TRBV18 with TRBJ1-4, with D possibly being TRBD1 (6 bases). Between the trimmed V and J ends, which lost 4 bases and 0 bases, there was a span of 12 bases. This CDR3 has 16 amino acids. Germline CDR1 KGHSH, CDR2 LQKENI. CDR3 loop: CASSRQVFSTNEKLFF. CDR3 in DNA: TGTGCCAGCTCACGACAGGTTTTTTCAACTAATGAAAAACTGTTTTTT.

The V call is TRBV4-2, the J call TRBJ1-2, with a tentative D call TRBD1 (6 bases). This CDR3 region has 15 residues. Germline V gene data show CDR1 as LGHNA and CDR2 as YNFKEQ. Trimming took off 0 bases at V and 3 bases at J, with 11 bases between the two ends. The CDR3 protein is CASSQDQGPDYGYTF. The CDR3 region has the DNA TGTGCCAGCAGCCAAGATCAGGGGCCTGACTATGGCTACACCTTC.

The rearrangement uses TRBV19 and TRBJ1-2; 9 bases line up with TRBD1. There are 15 residues in the CDR3. V was pared by 5 bases and J by 4 bases, with 8 bases of the junction left unmatched. CDR1 and CDR2 (germline): LNHDA, SQIVND (reference sequence). Here the CDR3 reads CASSPGTGKGYGYTF. In DNA form, the CDR3 reads TGTGCCAGTAGTCCAGGGACAGGGAAGGGCTATGGCTACACCTTC.

The rearrangement joins TRBV5-6 to TRBJ1-5, with TRBD1 matching 7 bases. Unmatched junction bases numbered 4, after V lost 1 base and J lost 3 bases. The CDR3 has 15 amino acids. From germline, CDR1 is SGHDT and CDR2 YYEEEE. The DNA for the CDR3 is TGTGCCAGCAGCTTGTATACAGGGGTCAATCAGCCCCAGCATTTT. This codes for CASSLYTGVNQPQHF.

The chain links TRBV6-5 to TRBJ2-2; 8 positions agree with TRBD1. Germline V lookup: CDR1 MNHEY, CDR2 SVGAGI. Germline trimming cut 4 bases from V and 4 bases from J; bases unmatched to any gene: 2. The CDR3 has 14 residues. CDR3 bases: TGTGCCAGCAGTTTAACAGGGGGCACCGGGGAGCTGTTTTTT. Translated: CASSLTGGTGELFF.

The chain uses TRBV2 and TRBJ1-5, with D uncertain. Germline V lookup: CDR1 SNHLY, CDR2 FYNNEI. V was cut by 0 bases and J by 9 bases, with 12 bases left in between. This CDR3 comprises 14 residues. CDR3: CASSEAVSPRPQHF. CDR3 nucleotides: TGTGCCAGCAGTGAAGCGGTGTCTCCCAGGCCCCAGCATTTT.

The chain links TRBV2 to TRBJ2-1; D call uncertain. Trimming took off 6 bases at V and 0 bases at J, with 9 bases between the two ends. The germline V gene has CDR1 SNHLY and CDR2 FYNNEI. There are 14 residues in the CDR3. CDR3 sequence: CASRVESSYNEQFF. The CDR3 DNA follows: TGTGCCAGCAGGGTAGAAAGCTCCTACAATGAGCAGTTCTTC.

This clone was seen once. V gene TRBV2 combines with J gene TRBJ2-7; 8 bases fit TRBD1. The CDR3 spans 19 residues. Losses at the gene ends were 6 bases for V and 2 bases for J; bases not matched to a gene: 21. CDR1 and CDR2 (germline): SNHLY, FYNNEI. The CDR3 region has the DNA TGTGCCAGCAGCCACAACACGGGACAGGCCAGGCTTATCACCTACGAGCAGTACTTC. It is translated as CASSHNTGQARLITYEQYF.

The gene calls are TRBV9 and TRBJ2-1, with TRBD2 matching over 10 bases. The CDR3 is 15 amino acids. Germline V CDR1 and CDR2: SGDLS, YYNGEE. The J segment lost 8 bases and the V segment lost 2 bases, leaving 7 bases of the junction unmatched. The CDR3 region is CASSVGGLAADEQFF. CDR3 DNA sequence: TGTGCCAGCAGCGTTGGTGGACTAGCGGCCGATGAGCAGTTCTTC.

The chain is built from TRBV6-1 and TRBJ1-2; D is unclear. CDR1 is MNHNS and CDR2 is SASEGT in the germline V gene. V was shortened by 0 bases and J by 5 bases, with 7 bases between the two germline ends. This CDR3 is built from 13 residues. Here the CDR3 DNA reads TGTGCCAGCAGTGAAGCGAGGGATTATGGCTACACCTTC. Its protein is CASSEARDYGYTF.

The rearrangement joins TRBV6-5 to TRBJ2-7; 11 bases agree with TRBD2. The CDR3 is 15 residues long. Germline V CDR1 and CDR2: MNHEY, SVGAGI. Trimming took 6 bases from V and 4 from J; bases not matched to a gene: 8. CDR3 nucleotides: TGTGCCAGCAGCTTAGCGGGGGGGCTAGGTTACGAGCAGTACTTC. Protein product: CASSLAGGLGYEQYF.

This clone was counted only a few times. The rearrangement joins TRBV19 to TRBJ1-2, with D hard to call. Germline loops: CDR1 LNHDA, CDR2 SQIVND (reference sequence). V was shortened by 3 bases and J by 8 bases, with 13 bases between the two germline ends. This CDR3 region has 13 residues. The CDR3 loop is CASSIAETKGYTF. The DNA for the CDR3 is TGTGCCAGTAGTATTGCTGAAACTAAGGGCTACACCTTC.